This entry describes one T cell receptor beta chain. Its target is not known. This sample is drawn from a study of T cell repertoires in cytomegalovirus infection. Whole-study findings and limits: HLA-C-restricted, CMV-specific TCR beta clonotypes were dominant ex vivo.

TCRdb re-analysed the reads in MiXCR, keeping a single row per CDR3 protein. The sample carries some 320,000 distinct CDR3 sequences, 25% to 35% recorded once. The sample here was cultured PBMCs, taken from culture after CMV antigen stimulation. The source is a human donor in good health (CMV status not recorded). Some clones in this sample may be carry-over from other donors' samples.

DNA for the CDR3: TGTGCCAGCAGCCGGACAGTGAACAATGAGCAGTTCTTC. This gives the protein CASSRTVNNEQFF. The rearrangement joins TRBV7-3 to TRBJ2-1; D perhaps matches TRBD1 (6 bases). The V gene lost 5 bases and the J gene lost 5 bases, with 10 bases spanning the gap. The CDR3 runs to 13 residues. The germline CDR1 and CDR2 sequences are SGHTA and FQGTGA.